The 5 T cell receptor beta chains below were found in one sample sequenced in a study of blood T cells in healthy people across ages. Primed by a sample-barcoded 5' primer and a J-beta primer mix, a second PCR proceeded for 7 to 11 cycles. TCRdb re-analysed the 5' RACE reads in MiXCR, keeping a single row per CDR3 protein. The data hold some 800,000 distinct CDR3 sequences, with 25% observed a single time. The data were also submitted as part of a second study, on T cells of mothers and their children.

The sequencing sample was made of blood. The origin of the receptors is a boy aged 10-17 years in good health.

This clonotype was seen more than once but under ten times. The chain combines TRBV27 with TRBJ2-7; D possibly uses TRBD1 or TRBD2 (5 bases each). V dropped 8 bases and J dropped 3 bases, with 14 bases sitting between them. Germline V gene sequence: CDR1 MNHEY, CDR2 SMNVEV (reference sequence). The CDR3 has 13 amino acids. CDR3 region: CASGAGTDYEQYF. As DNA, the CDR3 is TGTGCCAGCGGGGCCGGGACGGACTACGAGCAGTACTTC.

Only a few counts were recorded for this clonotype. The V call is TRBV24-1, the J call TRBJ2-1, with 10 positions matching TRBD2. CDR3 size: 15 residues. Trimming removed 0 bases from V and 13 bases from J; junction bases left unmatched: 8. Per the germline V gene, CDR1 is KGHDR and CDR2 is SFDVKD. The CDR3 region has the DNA TGTGCCACCAGTGATTTGGCGACTAGCGGGCGAGTTCAGTTCTTC. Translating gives CATSDLATSGRVQFF.

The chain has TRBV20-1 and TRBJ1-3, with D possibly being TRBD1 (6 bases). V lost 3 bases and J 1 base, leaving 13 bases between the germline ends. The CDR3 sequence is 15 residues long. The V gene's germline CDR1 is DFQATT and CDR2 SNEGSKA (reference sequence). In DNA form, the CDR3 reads TGCAGTGCTAGCCCGGACAGTTTTTCTGGAAACACCATATATTTT. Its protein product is CSASPDSFSGNTIYF.

The CDR3 region has the DNA TGCAGTGCCCCCCAGCCAGGGAGCAACGAGCAGTACTTC. Its translation: CSAPQPGSNEQYF. This rearrangement joins TRBV20-1 to TRBJ2-7; D may be TRBD1 or TRBD2 (5 bases each). The V end was cut by 6 bases, the J end by 5 bases, with 17 bases between. There are 13 residues in the CDR3. Germline assignment: CDR1 DFQATT and CDR2 SNEGSKA (reference sequence).

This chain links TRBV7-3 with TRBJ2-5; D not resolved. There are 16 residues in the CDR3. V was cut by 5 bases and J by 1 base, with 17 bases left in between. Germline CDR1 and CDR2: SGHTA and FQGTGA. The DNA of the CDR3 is TGTGCCAGCAGCCCAACCGGTGGGGTTGGCCAAGAGACCCAGTACTTC. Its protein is CASSPTGGVGQETQYF.